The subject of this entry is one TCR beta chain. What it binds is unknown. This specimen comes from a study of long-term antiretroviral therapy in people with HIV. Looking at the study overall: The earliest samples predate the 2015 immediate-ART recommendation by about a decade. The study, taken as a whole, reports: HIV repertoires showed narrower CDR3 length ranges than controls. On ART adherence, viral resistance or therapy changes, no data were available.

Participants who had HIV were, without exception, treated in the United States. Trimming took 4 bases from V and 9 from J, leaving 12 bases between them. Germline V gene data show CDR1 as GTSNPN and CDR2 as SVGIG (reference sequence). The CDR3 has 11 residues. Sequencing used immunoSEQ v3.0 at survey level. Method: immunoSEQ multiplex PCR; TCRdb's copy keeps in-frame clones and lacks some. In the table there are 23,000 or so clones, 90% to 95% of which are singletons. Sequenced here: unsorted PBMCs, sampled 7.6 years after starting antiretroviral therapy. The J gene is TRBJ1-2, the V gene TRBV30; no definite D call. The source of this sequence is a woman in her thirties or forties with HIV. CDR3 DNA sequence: TGTGCCTGGAAAGTCGGTGTCCGCTACACCTTC. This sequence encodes CAWKVGVRYTF.